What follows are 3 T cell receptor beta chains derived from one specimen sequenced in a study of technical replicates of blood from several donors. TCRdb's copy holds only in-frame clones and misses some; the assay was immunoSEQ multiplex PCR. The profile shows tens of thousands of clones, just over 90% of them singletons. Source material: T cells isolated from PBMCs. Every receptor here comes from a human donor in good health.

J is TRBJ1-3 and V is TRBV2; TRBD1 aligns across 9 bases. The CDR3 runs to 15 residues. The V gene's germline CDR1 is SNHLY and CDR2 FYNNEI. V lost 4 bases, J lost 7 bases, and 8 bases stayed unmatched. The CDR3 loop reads CASSGYGTGWNTIYF. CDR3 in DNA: TGTGCCAGCAGTGGATACGGGACAGGGTGGAACACCATATATTTT.

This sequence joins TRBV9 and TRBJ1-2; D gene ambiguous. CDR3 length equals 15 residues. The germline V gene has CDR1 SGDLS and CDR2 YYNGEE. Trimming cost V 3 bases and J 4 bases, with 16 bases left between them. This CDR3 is CASSADLRRTYGYTF. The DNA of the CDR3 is TGTGCCAGCAGCGCTGACCTCCGGAGGACCTATGGCTACACCTTC.

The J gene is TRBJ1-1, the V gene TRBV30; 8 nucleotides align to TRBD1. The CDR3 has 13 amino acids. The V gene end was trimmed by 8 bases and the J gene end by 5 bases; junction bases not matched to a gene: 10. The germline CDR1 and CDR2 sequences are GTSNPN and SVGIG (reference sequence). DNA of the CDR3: TGTGCCCTCCGGGTGACAGGGGCTACTGAAGCTTTCTTT. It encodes CALRVTGATEAFF. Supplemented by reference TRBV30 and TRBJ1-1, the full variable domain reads SQTIHQWPATLVQPVGSPLSLECTVEGTSNPNLYWYRQAAGRGLQLLFYSVGIGQISSEVPQNLSASRPQDRQFILSSKKLLLSDSGFYLCALRVTGATEAFFGQGTRLTVV.